Sequencing of this T cell receptor (beta chain) was carried out in a study of response to subunit inactivated influenza vaccine. TCRdb used MiXCR to reprocess the RT-PCR reads, holding one entry per CDR3 protein. The repertoire holds roughly 570,000 distinct CDR3 sequences, with roughly 15% as singletons. Overall study findings and caveats: That few new T cells are recruited by each seasonal influenza vaccination was the authors' suggestion.

The length of the CDR3 is 16 residues. Looked up from germline, CDR1 is SGHRS and CDR2 is YFSETQ. V lost 1 base and J lost 1; bases outside the gene matches: 4. With respect to this clonotype: The target antigen is unknown.

The chain employs TRBV5-1 and TRBJ2-2, with 7 bases lining up with TRBD1. The sample consisted of PBMCs from blood, taken about 13 days after vaccination. The clonotype was recovered from a man between 50 and 59 years old who received an inactivated influenza vaccine. CDR3 loop: CASSLTGQKNTGELFF. In DNA, the CDR3 is TGCGCCAGCAGCTTGACGGGACAGAAGAACACCGGGGAGCTGTTTTTT.